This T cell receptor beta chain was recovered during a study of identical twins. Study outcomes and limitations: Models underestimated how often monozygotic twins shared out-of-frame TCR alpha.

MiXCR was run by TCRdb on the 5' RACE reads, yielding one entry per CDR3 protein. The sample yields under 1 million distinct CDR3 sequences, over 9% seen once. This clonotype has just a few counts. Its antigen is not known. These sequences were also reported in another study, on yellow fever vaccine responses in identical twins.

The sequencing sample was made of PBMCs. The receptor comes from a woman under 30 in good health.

The CDR3 DNA follows: TGTGCCAGCAGCGCAACCGGGACTATCTCCTACAATGAGCAGTTCTTC. Translated: CASSATGTISYNEQFF. The V gene is TRBV7-9, the J gene TRBJ2-1; 7 bases map to TRBD2. V lost 5 bases to trimming and J lost 0 bases; unmatched junction nucleotides: 7. The CDR3 is 16 amino acids. Germline V gene lookup returns CDR1 SEHNR and CDR2 FQNEAQ (reference sequence).